This TCR beta chain originates from a study of memory CD4+ T cells and cytomegalovirus serostatus. The assay was immunoSEQ multiplex PCR, and TCRdb's table has in-frame clones only and misses some. The sample lists 61,000 or so clones, 80% seen once, with around 0.51% in the top ten. The CDR3 is 12 amino acids. The germline V and J ends were trimmed by 6 bases and 6 bases, with 11 bases remaining between them. CDR1 is MNHNS, CDR2 SASEGT, per germline. The sort gate was single viable CD3+CD4+CD8-CD45RO+ cells for memory CD4+ T cells. Serum IgG to CMV pp150, pp28, p38 and p52 defined serostatus. Positive selection with CD4 microbeads enriched total CD4+ T cells.

The V call is TRBV6-1, the J call TRBJ1-2; the D gene is possibly TRBD1 (5 bases). Sequenced input: memory CD4+ T cells from blood. The origin of this receptor is an adult in good health and CMV-seronegative. Some clones in this sample may be carry-over from other donors' samples. The CDR3 is CASRGANDGYTF. The CDR3 region has the DNA TGTGCCAGCAGAGGGGCAAATGATGGCTACACCTTC.